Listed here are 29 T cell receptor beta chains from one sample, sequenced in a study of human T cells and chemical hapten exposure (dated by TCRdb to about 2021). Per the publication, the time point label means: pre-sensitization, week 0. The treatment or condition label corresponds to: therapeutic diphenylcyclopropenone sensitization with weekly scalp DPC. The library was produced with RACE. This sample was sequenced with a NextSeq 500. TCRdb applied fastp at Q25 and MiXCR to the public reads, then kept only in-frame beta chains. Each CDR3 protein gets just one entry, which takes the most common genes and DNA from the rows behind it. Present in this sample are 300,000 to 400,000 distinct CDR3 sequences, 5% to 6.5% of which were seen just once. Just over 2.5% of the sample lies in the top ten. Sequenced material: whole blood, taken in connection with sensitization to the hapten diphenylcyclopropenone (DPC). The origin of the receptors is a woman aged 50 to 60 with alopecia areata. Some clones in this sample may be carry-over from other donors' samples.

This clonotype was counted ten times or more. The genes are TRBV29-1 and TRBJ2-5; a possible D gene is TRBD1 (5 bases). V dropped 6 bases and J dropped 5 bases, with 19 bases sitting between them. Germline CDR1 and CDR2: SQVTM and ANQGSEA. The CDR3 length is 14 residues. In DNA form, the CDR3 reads TGCAGCGTCAGCTCCCAGGGTAGAGTGGAGACCCAGTACTTC. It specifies CSVSSQGRVETQYF.

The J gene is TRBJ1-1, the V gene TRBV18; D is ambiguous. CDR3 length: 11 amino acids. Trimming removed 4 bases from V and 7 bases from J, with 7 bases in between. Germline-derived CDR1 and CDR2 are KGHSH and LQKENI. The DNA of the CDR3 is TGTGCCAGCTCACTCGTGGATGAAGCTTTCTTT. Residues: CASSLVDEAFF.

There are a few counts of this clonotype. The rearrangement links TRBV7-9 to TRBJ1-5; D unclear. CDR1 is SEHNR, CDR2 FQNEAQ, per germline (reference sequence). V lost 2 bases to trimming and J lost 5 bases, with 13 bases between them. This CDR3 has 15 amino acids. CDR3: CASSLSSAGDQPQHF. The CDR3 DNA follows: TGTGCCAGCAGCTTATCATCTGCTGGGGATCAGCCCCAGCATTTT.

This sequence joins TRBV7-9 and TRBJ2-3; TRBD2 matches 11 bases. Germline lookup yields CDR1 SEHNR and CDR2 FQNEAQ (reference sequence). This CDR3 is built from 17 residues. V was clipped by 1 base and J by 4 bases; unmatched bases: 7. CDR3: CASSLGLLAGGPDTQYF. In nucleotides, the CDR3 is TGTGCCAGCAGCTTAGGGCTCCTAGCGGGAGGACCAGATACGCAGTATTTT.

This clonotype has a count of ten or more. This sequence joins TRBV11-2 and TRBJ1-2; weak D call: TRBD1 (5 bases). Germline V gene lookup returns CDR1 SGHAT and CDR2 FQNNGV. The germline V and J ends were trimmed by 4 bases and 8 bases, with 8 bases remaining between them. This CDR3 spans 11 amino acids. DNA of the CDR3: TGTGCCAGCAGCTCGGAGGGGGGCTACACCTTC. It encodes CASSSEGGYTF.

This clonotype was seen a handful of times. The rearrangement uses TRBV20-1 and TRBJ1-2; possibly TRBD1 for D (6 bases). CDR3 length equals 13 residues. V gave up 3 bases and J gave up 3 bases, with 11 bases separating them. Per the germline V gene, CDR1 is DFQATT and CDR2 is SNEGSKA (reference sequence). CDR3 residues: CSARGGLDYGYTF. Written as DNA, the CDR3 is TGCAGTGCTAGGGGGGGCTTAGACTATGGCTACACCTTC.

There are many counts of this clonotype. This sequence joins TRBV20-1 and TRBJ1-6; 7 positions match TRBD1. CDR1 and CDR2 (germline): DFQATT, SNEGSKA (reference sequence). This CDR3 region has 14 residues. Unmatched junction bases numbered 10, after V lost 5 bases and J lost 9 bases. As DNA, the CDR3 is TGCAGTGCTCGACCGGGACAGACAGCTTCACCCCTCCACTTT. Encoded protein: CSARPGQTASPLHF.

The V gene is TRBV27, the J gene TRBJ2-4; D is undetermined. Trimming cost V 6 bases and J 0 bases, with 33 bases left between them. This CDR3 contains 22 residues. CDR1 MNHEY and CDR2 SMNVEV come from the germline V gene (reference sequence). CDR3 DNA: TGTGCCAGCAGACGGCCCTTTGCCGCGAATCCACTCCGTCGCCTAGCCAAAAACATTCAGTACTTC. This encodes CASRRPFAANPLRRLAKNIQYF.

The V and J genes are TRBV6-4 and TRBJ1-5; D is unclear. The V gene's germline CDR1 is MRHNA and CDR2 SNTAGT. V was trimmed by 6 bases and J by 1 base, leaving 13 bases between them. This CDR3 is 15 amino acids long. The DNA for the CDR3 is TGTGCCAGCAGAAAAGAATGGGTGAGCAATCAGCCCCAGCATTTT. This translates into CASRKEWVSNQPQHF.

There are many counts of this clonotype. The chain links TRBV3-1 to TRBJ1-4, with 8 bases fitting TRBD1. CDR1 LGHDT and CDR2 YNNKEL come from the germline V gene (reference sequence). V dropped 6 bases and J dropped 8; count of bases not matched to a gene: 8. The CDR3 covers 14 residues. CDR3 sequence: CASRRTGWGEKLFF. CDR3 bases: TGTGCCAGCAGACGGACAGGGTGGGGCGAAAAACTGTTTTTT.

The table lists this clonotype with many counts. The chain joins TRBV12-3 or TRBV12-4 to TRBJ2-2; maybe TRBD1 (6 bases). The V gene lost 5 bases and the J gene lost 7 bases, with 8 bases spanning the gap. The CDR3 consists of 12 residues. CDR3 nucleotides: TGTGCCAGCAGTACAGGGTTCGGGGAGCTGTTTTTT. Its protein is CASSTGFGELFF.

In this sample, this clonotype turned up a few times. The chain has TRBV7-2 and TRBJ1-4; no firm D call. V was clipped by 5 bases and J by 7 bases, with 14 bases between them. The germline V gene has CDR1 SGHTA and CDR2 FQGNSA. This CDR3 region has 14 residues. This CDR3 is CASSPGLEGEKLFF. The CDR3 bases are TGTGCCAGCAGCCCCGGTCTAGAGGGTGAAAAACTGTTTTTT.

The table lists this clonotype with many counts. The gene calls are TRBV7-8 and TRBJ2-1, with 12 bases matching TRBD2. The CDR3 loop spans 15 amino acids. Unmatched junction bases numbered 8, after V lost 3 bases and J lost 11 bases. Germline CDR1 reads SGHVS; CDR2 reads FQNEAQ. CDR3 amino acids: CASSLRLAGAPKQFF. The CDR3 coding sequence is TGTGCCAGCAGCTTGCGACTAGCGGGGGCTCCAAAGCAGTTCTTC. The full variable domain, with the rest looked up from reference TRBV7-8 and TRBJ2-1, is GAGVSQSPRYKVAKRGQDVALRCDPISGHVSLFWYQQALGQGPEFLTYFQNEAQLDKSGLPSDRFFAERPEGSVSTLKIQRTQQEDSAVYLCASSLRLAGAPKQFFGPGTRLTVL.

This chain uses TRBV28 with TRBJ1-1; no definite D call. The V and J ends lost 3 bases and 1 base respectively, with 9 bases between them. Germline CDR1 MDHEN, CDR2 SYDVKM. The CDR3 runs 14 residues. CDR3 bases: TGTGCCAGCAGTTTGTGGGGAGAGAACACTGAAGCTTTCTTT. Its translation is CASSLWGENTEAFF.

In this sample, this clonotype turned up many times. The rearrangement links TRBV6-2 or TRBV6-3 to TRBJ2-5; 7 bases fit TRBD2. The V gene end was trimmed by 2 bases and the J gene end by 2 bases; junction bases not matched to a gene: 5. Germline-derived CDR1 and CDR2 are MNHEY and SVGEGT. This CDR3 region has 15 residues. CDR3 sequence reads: CASSYGTSEQETQYF. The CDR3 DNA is TGTGCCAGCAGTTACGGTACTAGCGAGCAAGAGACCCAGTACTTC.

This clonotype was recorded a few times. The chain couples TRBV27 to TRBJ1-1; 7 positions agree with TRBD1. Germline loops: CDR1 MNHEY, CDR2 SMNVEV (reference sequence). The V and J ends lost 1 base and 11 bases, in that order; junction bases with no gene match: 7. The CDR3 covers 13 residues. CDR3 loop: CASSLWQTGSAFF. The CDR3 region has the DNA TGTGCCAGCAGTTTATGGCAGACAGGGAGTGCTTTCTTT.

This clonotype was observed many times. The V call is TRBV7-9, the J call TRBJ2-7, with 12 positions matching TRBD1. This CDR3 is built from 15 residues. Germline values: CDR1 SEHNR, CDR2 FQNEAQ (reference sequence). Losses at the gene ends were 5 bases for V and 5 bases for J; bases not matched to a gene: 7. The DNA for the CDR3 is TGTGCCAGCAGCGGACCGGGACAGGGGGCGAACGAGCAGTACTTC. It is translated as CASSGPGQGANEQYF.

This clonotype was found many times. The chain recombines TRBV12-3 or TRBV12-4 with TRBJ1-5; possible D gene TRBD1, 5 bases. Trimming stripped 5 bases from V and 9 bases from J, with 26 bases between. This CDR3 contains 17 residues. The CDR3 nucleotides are TGTGCCAGCAGTCGCAAGGCCTCAGGGCCGGAACCTTGGCCCCAGCATTTT. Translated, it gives CASSRKASGPEPWPQHF.

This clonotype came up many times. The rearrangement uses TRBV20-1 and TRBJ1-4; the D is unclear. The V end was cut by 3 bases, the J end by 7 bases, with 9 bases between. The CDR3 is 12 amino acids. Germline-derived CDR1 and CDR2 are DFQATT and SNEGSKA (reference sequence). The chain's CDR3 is CSASDIGEKLFF. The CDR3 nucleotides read TGCAGTGCTAGTGATATCGGTGAAAAACTGTTTTTT.

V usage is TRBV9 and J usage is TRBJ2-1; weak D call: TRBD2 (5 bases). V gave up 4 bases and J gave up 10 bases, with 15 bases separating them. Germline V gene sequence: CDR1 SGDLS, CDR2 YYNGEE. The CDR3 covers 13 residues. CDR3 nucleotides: TGTGCCAGCAGCCTCCCCGAGGGAGACGAGCAGTTCTTC. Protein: CASSLPEGDEQFF.

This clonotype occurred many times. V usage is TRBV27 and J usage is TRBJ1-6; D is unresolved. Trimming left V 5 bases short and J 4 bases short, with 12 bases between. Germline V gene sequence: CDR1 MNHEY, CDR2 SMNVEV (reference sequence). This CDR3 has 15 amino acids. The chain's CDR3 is CASSTRREYNSPLHF. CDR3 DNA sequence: TGTGCCAGCAGTACCCGCCGAGAGTATAATTCACCCCTCCACTTT.

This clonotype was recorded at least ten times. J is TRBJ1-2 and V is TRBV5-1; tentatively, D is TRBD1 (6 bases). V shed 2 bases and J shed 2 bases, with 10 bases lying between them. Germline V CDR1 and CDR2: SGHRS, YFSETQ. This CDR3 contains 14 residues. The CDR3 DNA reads TGCGCCAGCAGCTTACAGGGTGCCAACTATGGCTACACCTTC. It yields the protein CASSLQGANYGYTF.

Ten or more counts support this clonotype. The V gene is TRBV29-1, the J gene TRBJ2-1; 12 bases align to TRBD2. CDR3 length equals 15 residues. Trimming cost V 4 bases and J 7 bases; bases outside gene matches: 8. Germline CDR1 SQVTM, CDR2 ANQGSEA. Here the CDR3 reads CSVVTSGREGNEQFF. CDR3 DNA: TGCAGCGTTGTGACTAGCGGGAGAGAAGGGAATGAGCAGTTCTTC.

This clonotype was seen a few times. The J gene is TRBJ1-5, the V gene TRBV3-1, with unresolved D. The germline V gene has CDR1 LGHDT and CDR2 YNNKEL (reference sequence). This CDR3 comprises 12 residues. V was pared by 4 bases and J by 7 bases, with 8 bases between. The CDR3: CASSPFGQPQHF. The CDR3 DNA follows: TGTGCCAGCAGCCCGTTCGGGCAGCCCCAGCATTTT.

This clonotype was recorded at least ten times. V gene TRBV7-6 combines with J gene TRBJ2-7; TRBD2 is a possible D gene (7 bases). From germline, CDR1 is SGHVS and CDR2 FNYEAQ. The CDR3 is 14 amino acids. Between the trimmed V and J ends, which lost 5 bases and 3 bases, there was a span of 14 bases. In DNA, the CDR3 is TGTGCCAGCAGCGTAGAAGGGGGGGGCTACGAGCAGTACTTC. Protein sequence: CASSVEGGGYEQYF.

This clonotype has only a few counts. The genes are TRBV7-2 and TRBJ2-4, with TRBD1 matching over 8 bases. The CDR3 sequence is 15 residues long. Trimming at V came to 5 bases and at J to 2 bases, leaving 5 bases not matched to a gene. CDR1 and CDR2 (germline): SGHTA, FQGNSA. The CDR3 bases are TGTGCCAGCAGCCCGGGGACAGGACCCAAAAACATTCAGTACTTC. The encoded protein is CASSPGTGPKNIQYF.

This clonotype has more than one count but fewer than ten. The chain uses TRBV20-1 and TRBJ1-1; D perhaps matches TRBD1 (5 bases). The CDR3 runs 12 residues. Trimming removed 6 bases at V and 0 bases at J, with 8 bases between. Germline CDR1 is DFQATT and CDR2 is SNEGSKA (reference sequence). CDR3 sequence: CSAYRMNTEAFF. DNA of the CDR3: TGCAGTGCCTACAGGATGAACACTGAAGCTTTCTTT.

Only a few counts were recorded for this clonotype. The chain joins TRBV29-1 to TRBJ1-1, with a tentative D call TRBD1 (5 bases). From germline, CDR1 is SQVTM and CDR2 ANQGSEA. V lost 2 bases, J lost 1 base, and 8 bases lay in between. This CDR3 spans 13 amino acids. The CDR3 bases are TGCAGCGTTGAAAGGGGTCAGAACACTGAAGCTTTCTTT. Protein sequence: CSVERGQNTEAFF.

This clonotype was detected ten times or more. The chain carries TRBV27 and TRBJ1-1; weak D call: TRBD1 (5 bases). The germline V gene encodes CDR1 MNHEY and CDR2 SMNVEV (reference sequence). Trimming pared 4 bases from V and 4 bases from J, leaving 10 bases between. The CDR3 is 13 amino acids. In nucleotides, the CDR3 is TGTGCCAGCAGTTGGGACGTTGGCACTGAAGCTTTCTTT. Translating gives CASSWDVGTEAFF.